A single sample gave rise to the 5 T cell receptor beta chains below, sequenced in a study of beta chain features in type 1 diabetes. What was sequenced were expressed TCRB transcripts, since all of the isolated RNA had been reverse transcribed. Clones were read by immunoSEQ multiplex PCR, and TCRdb kept only the in-frame ones, dropping some. The table records about 160,000 clones, 7.5% to 9.5% of them present only once. Input material: central memory CD4+ T cells from blood. All receptors derive from a woman younger than 35 in good health.

This clone turned up a few times. V usage is TRBV19 and J usage is TRBJ2-3; the D is unclear. The CDR3 runs 14 residues. V was cut by 5 bases and J by 6 bases, with 15 bases left in between. Germline V gene sequence: CDR1 LNHDA, CDR2 SQIVND (reference sequence). DNA for the CDR3: TGTGCCAGTAGTGTAGGACCAGCGAGGGATACGCAGTATTTT. Translated: CASSVGPARDTQYF.

This clone was counted a few times. V gene TRBV15 combines with J gene TRBJ2-7; D possibly corresponds to TRBD1 (5 bases). Germline assignment: CDR1 LNHNV and CDR2 YYDKDF (reference sequence). This CDR3 has 14 amino acids. Trimming removed 6 bases from V and 1 base from J, with 13 bases in between. The CDR3 is CATSPPAGSYEQYF. CDR3 nucleotides: TGTGCCACCAGTCCTCCAGCAGGGTCCTACGAGCAGTACTTC. Filled out from reference TRBV15 and TRBJ2-7, the complete variable domain reads DAMVIQNPRYQVTQFGKPVTLSCSQTLNHNVMYWYQQKSSQAPKLLFHYYDKDFNNEADTPDNFQSRRPNTSFCFLDIRSPGLGDTAMYLCATSPPAGSYEQYFGPGTRLTVT.

This rearrangement joins TRBV4-1 to TRBJ2-6, with D possibly being TRBD2 (5 bases). This CDR3 spans 15 amino acids. Germline CDR1 reads MGHRA; CDR2 reads YSYEKL. Trimming took 1 base from V and 1 from J, leaving 5 bases between them. The CDR3 DNA is TGCGCCAGCAGCCAAGGCGGGTCTGGGGCCAACGTCCTGACTTTC. This encodes CASSQGGSGANVLTF.

This clone has just a few counts. This chain uses TRBV18 with TRBJ2-2; TRBD2 might be the D (6 bases). Germline V gives CDR1 KGHSH, CDR2 LQKENI. The length of the CDR3 is 13 residues. The germline V and J ends were trimmed by 4 bases and 5 bases, with 8 bases remaining between them. The CDR3 here is CASSLRGTGELFF. CDR3 in DNA: TGTGCCAGCTCACTACGGGGGACCGGGGAGCTGTTTTTT.

The chain combines TRBV5-6 with TRBJ1-1, with D unresolved. The CDR3 has 16 amino acids. V was cut by 3 bases and J by 0 bases, with 15 bases left in between. Looked up from germline, CDR1 is SGHDT and CDR2 is YYEEEE. The chain's CDR3 is CASSSVGRYMNTEAFF. DNA of the CDR3: TGTGCCAGCAGCTCGGTCGGGAGATATATGAACACTGAAGCTTTCTTT.